This TCR beta chain was observed in a study of blood T cell repertoires in COVID-19. Whole-study context: The United States, Italy and Spain provided the acute and convalescent COVID-19 samples.

There are 13 residues in the CDR3. Trimming removed 3 bases at V and 1 base at J, with 6 bases between. In this sample, this clone turned up a few times. Authors' analysis steps: The authors estimated nucleated cell counts from reference gene primer amplification. Assay used: immunoSEQ multiplex PCR; TCRdb lists only in-frame clones, some missing. The D gene and trimming were derived from the DNA, and the V and J assignments and clone size from that table. The sample includes 350,000 to 400,000 clones, 75% to 90% seen only once; the top ten take approximately 1%. The chain uses TRBV12-3 or TRBV12-4 and TRBJ1-1; D unresolved. This clonotype was obtained from a young man who had recovered from COVID-19. Sequencing was carried out using PBMCs or T cells enriched from blood (not recorded which). The CDR3 DNA sequence: TGTGCCAGCAGTTTCAAACAGAACACTGAAGCTTTCTTT. The encoded protein is CASSFKQNTEAFF.